The 27 T cell receptor beta chains reported below all come from one sample, sequenced in a study of CD4+ T cells in melanoma. Data came from immunoSEQ multiplex PCR; TCRdb stores just in-frame clones and leaves some out. The repertoire has some 50,000 clones, 75% to 90% of them found once; the top ten carry approximately 10%. Sequenced sample: peripheral blood. The receptors come from a human donor with melanoma.

The chain carries TRBV5-8 and TRBJ2-7, with TRBD1 identical over 8 bases. Looked up from germline, CDR1 is SGHTS and CDR2 is YDEGEE. Unmatched junction bases numbered 2, after V lost 0 bases and J lost 3 bases. The CDR3 is 14 residues long. The CDR3 DNA follows: TGTGCCAGCAGCTTGGTCACAGGGGGCTACGAGCAGTACTTC. Protein product: CASSLVTGGYEQYF.

V gene TRBV4-1 combines with J gene TRBJ1-3; unclear D gene. Deletions cut 5 bases from V and 4 bases from J, with 6 bases between. The CDR3 covers 12 residues. Germline V lookup: CDR1 MGHRA, CDR2 YSYEKL. CDR3 amino acids: CASSTPGNTIYF. Written as DNA, the CDR3 is TGCGCCAGCAGCACCCCGGGAAACACCATATATTTT.

The chain employs TRBV2 and TRBJ2-2; the D is unclear. The CDR3 has 13 amino acids. V lost 0 bases to trimming and J lost 7 bases, with 6 bases between them. Germline CDR1 and CDR2: SNHLY and FYNNEI. CDR3 DNA sequence: TGTGCCAGCAGTGAAGCGCTCAGCGGGGAGCTGTTTTTT. It specifies CASSEALSGELFF.

The chain has TRBV25-1 and TRBJ1-1; 7 bases align to TRBD1. V gave up 5 bases and J gave up 1 base; unmatched junction bases: 4. The CDR3 extends over 14 amino acids. CDR1 is MGHDK, CDR2 SYGVNS, per germline. The CDR3 here is CASSPGTANTEAFF. As DNA, the CDR3 is TGTGCCAGCAGTCCCGGGACAGCGAACACTGAAGCTTTCTTT.

The J gene is TRBJ1-5, the V gene TRBV7-9; D uncertain. V lost 0 bases to trimming and J lost 1 base, with 7 bases between them. The germline gives CDR1 SEHNR, CDR2 FQNEAQ (reference sequence). This CDR3 spans 15 amino acids. The CDR3 region is CASSLAGDSNQPQHF. CDR3 DNA: TGTGCCAGCAGCTTAGCTGGCGACAGCAATCAGCCCCAGCATTTT.

This chain uses TRBV5-1 with TRBJ1-1, with D possibly matching TRBD1 (6 bases). CDR1 SGHRS and CDR2 YFSETQ come from the germline V gene. CDR3 length equals 14 residues. V was clipped by 4 bases and J by 5 bases, with 15 bases between them. CDR3 DNA sequence: TGCGCCAGCAGCCCACAGGGAGGAGGGACTGAAGCTTTCTTT. It yields the protein CASSPQGGGTEAFF.

J is TRBJ1-2 and V is TRBV7-2; no clear D. CDR1 and CDR2 (germline): SGHTA, FQGNSA. Trimming took off 4 bases at V and 0 bases at J, with 12 bases between the two ends. This CDR3 has 15 residues. The CDR3 region has the DNA TGTGCCAGCAGCTCCCGCTCGGCCGCTAACTATGGCTACACCTTC. This gives the protein CASSSRSAANYGYTF.

This chain uses TRBV11-2 with TRBJ2-1; TRBD2 is a possible D gene (6 bases). There are 14 residues in the CDR3. The germline gives CDR1 SGHAT, CDR2 FQNNGV. Trimming left V 5 bases short and J 10 bases short, with 18 bases between. The CDR3 sequence is CASSIPASGGEQFF. CDR3 DNA: TGTGCCAGCAGCATCCCTGCCAGTGGAGGGGAGCAGTTCTTC. The full variable domain, with the rest looked up from reference TRBV11-2 and TRBJ2-1, is EAGVAQSPRYKIIEKRQSVAFWCNPISGHATLYWYQQILGQGPKLLIQFQNNGVVDDSQLPKDRFSAERLKGVDSTLKIQPAKLEDSAVYLCASSIPASGGEQFFGPGTRLTVL.

The chain employs TRBV27 and TRBJ2-1, with 11 bases identical to TRBD2. Germline values: CDR1 MNHEY, CDR2 SMNVEV (reference sequence). With 8 bases clipped from V and 4 bases from J, the junction kept 7 bases outside the gene matches. The CDR3 is 15 amino acids. The CDR3 DNA follows: TGTGCCAGCTTCGATAGCGGGGGGGGATACAATGAGCAGTTCTTC. This sequence encodes CASFDSGGGYNEQFF.

The chain combines TRBV29-1 with TRBJ2-7; D unclear. Germline V lookup: CDR1 SQVTM, CDR2 ANQGSEA. V was pared by 5 bases and J by 7 bases, with 9 bases between. The CDR3 runs to 10 residues. This CDR3 is CSVLGYEQYF. CDR3 coding DNA: TGCAGCGTTTTGGGGTATGAGCAGTACTTC.

The chain couples TRBV11-2 to TRBJ1-4; no clear D. There are 16 residues in the CDR3. V lost 0 bases to trimming and J lost 0 bases, with 8 bases between them. The germline V gene encodes CDR1 SGHAT and CDR2 FQNNGV. The CDR3 DNA follows: TGTGCCAGCAGCTTAGATCGAGGTGCAACTAATGAAAAACTGTTTTTT. Protein product: CASSLDRGATNEKLFF.

The gene calls are TRBV28 and TRBJ1-1, with 7 bases lining up with TRBD1. V gave up 6 bases and J gave up 7 bases; unmatched junction bases: 11. This CDR3 has 14 amino acids. CDR1 is MDHEN, CDR2 SYDVKM, per germline. CDR3 DNA: TGTGCCAGCAGCCCCCAACAGGGGAAGGGTGAAGCTTTCTTT. Amino acid sequence: CASSPQQGKGEAFF.

The chain employs TRBV19 and TRBJ1-5; 8 bases line up with TRBD1. Germline-derived CDR1 and CDR2 are LNHDA and SQIVND (reference sequence). The trim removed 6 bases at V and 2 bases at J, leaving 3 bases unmatched. The CDR3 runs 14 residues. CDR3 coding DNA: TGTGCCAGTAGGGTACAGGGGGGCAATCAGCCCCAGCATTTT. This sequence encodes CASRVQGGNQPQHF.

This clone was recorded a few times. The rearrangement links TRBV4-3 to TRBJ2-7; a possible D gene is TRBD1 (6 bases). CDR3 length equals 15 residues. Germline-derived CDR1 and CDR2 are LGHNA and YSLEER. V gave up 0 bases and J gave up 0 bases, with 9 bases separating them. CDR3 sequence: CASSQEETGSYEQYF. The CDR3 DNA is TGCGCCAGCAGCCAAGAGGAGACAGGCTCCTACGAGCAGTACTTC.

The genes are TRBV10-3 and TRBJ1-4, with D possibly being TRBD1 (6 bases). CDR1 is ENHRY, CDR2 SYGVKD, per germline. V shed 0 bases and J shed 3 bases, with 20 bases lying between them. This CDR3 has 19 amino acids. DNA for the CDR3: TGTGCCATCAGTGAGTCGTTTCCGCTTGGGGGCGAACCTAATGAAAAACTGTTTTTT. It encodes CAISESFPLGGEPNEKLFF.

V usage is TRBV15 and J usage is TRBJ2-7, with D perhaps TRBD1 or TRBD2 (5 bases each). Germline V gene data show CDR1 as LNHNV and CDR2 as YYDKDF (reference sequence). The germline V and J ends were trimmed by 0 bases and 4 bases, with 13 bases remaining between them. The CDR3 is made up of 15 amino acids. The CDR3 loop is CATSREFGTEYEQYF. In DNA, the CDR3 is TGTGCCACCAGCAGAGAGTTTGGGACCGAGTACGAGCAGTACTTC.

The chain has TRBV12-5 and TRBJ2-1; maybe TRBD2 (5 bases). CDR3 length equals 17 residues. Per germline, CDR1 LGHNT and CDR2 FRNRAP. V was trimmed by 2 bases and J by 0 bases, leaving 14 bases between them. The CDR3 sequence: CASGLTAPGSSYNEQFF. The DNA of the CDR3 is TGTGCTAGTGGTTTGACTGCCCCGGGGAGCTCCTACAATGAGCAGTTCTTC.

This clone was counted a single time. V gene TRBV10-3 combines with J gene TRBJ1-4, with 9 bases that match TRBD1. The CDR3 is 16 amino acids. After removal of 2 bases from V and 5 bases from J, the junction contained 6 bases not matched to a gene. Germline CDR1 and CDR2: ENHRY and SYGVKD. In DNA, the CDR3 is TGTGCCATCAGTGAGGTACAGGGGGCTTCGAATGAAAAACTGTTTTTT. It translates to CAISEVQGASNEKLFF.

This chain connects TRBV4-1 to TRBJ1-2; D not certain. Germline CDR1 and CDR2: MGHRA and YSYEKL. The CDR3 sequence is 13 residues long. The germline V and J ends were trimmed by 0 bases and 5 bases, with 7 bases remaining between them. This chain's CDR3 is CASSQDYEYGYTF. As DNA, the CDR3 is TGCGCCAGCAGCCAAGATTATGAGTATGGCTACACCTTC.

On this clone: This specimen includes other DNA sequences encoding the same CDR3. This rearrangement joins TRBV7-6 to TRBJ2-1; 11 nucleotides agree with TRBD2. Germline trimming cut 5 bases from V and 5 bases from J; bases unmatched to any gene: 11. CDR1 and CDR2 from the germline V gene are SGHVS and FNYEAQ. This CDR3 is 17 amino acids long. The CDR3 DNA follows: TGTGCCAGCAGCCCACGAGTGACTAGCGGGGTCAACAATGAGCAGTTCTTC. It translates to CASSPRVTSGVNNEQFF.

The chain recombines TRBV30 with TRBJ1-1; D gene unclear. The germline V and J ends were trimmed by 4 bases and 4 bases, with 7 bases remaining between them. The germline V gene encodes CDR1 GTSNPN and CDR2 SVGIG (reference sequence). This CDR3 has 11 residues. The CDR3 spells CAWTKSTEAFF. The CDR3 DNA is TGTGCCTGGACAAAGAGCACTGAAGCTTTCTTT.

The chain employs TRBV27 and TRBJ1-5; D is undetermined. The CDR3 extends over 13 amino acids. The germline V gene encodes CDR1 MNHEY and CDR2 SMNVEV (reference sequence). V was shortened by 2 bases and J by 3 bases, with 5 bases between the two germline ends. The CDR3 protein is CASSLIVNQPQHF. CDR3 bases: TGTGCCAGCAGTTTAATTGTCAATCAGCCCCAGCATTTT.

The chain links TRBV5-1 to TRBJ1-6; possibly TRBD1 for D (5 bases). The germline gives CDR1 SGHRS, CDR2 YFSETQ. Trimming cost V 4 bases and J 0 bases, with 17 bases left between them. This CDR3 is 18 amino acids long. CDR3 protein: CASSPGLPGVSYNSPLHF. The CDR3 nucleotides read TGCGCCAGCAGCCCGGGGCTCCCTGGGGTCTCCTATAATTCACCCCTCCACTTT.

This chain connects TRBV19 to TRBJ1-1; a possible D gene is TRBD1 (5 bases). The CDR3 spans 13 residues. The V gene's germline CDR1 is LNHDA and CDR2 SQIVND (reference sequence). Between the trimmed V and J ends, which lost 10 bases and 1 base, there was a span of 13 bases. The CDR3 DNA reads as TGTGCCACCTACGGCAGGGCGAACACTGAAGCTTTCTTT. As protein: CATYGRANTEAFF.

The genes are TRBV7-6 and TRBJ2-3; D is undetermined. There are 14 residues in the CDR3. CDR1 and CDR2 (germline): SGHVS, FNYEAQ. Trimming took 2 bases from V and 6 from J, leaving 12 bases between them. The chain's CDR3 is CASSLRVLMDTQYF. CDR3 nucleotides: TGTGCCAGCAGCTTACGGGTTTTGATGGATACGCAGTATTTT.

This clone has just a few counts. Other DNA sequences from this sample encode an identical CDR3 as well. This sequence joins TRBV6-5 and TRBJ1-2; 7 bases are a match to TRBD1. Germline values: CDR1 MNHEY, CDR2 SVGAGI. This CDR3 spans 14 amino acids. The ends lost 6 bases at V and 3 bases at J; junction bases unmatched: 7. Here the CDR3 DNA reads TGTGCCAGCAGACCACAGGGGTTACACTATGGCTACACCTTC. Amino acid sequence: CASRPQGLHYGYTF.

This chain uses TRBV7-9 with TRBJ2-5; possible D gene TRBD1, 5 bases. CDR3 size: 17 residues. The germline gives CDR1 SEHNR, CDR2 FQNEAQ (reference sequence). Trimming pared 1 base from V and 5 bases from J, leaving 20 bases between. CDR3 nucleotide sequence: TGTGCCAGCAGCTTAGGGCCGACAGATATTATGATGGAGACCCAGTACTTC. It codes for CASSLGPTDIMMETQYF.